A selection of T cell receptor beta chains follows, all from one sample in a study of T cell responses to AZD1222 COVID-19 vaccine. The method was immunoSEQ multiplex PCR; TCRdb's version includes in-frame clones alone and lacks a portion of them. Of some 130,000 clones detected, 75% to 85% appear once; the ten largest clones hold 6.5% to 8.5%. The sample in question was peripheral blood, obtained 28 days after the second dose of the MenACWY control vaccine. Receptors originate from an adult who received the MenACWY meningococcal vaccine as a control. CDR3s include the opening cysteine and the closing phenylalanine or tryptophan. D genes are given only for firm matches. A row's size may be missing; if present it is once, few, many or a size class.

D gene: TRBD1
V gene: TRBV7-9
clone size: -
J gene: TRBJ1-2
CDR3 DNA: TGTGCCAGCAGCTTGCCCGGGGGGGGACAGGGTAATGGCTACACCTTC
CDR3 protein: CASSLPGGGQGNGYTF

D gene: TRBD2
V gene: TRBV3-1/TRBV3-2
clone size: -
J gene: TRBJ2-1
CDR3 DNA: TGTGCCAGCAGCCAAGTGCGGGGGGGTCTCAATGAGCAGTTCTTC
CDR3 protein: CASSQVRGGLNEQFF

D gene: -
V gene: TRBV24-1
clone size: -
J gene: TRBJ2-3
CDR3 DNA: TGTGCCACCAGCGGGGTGGCTAGCACAGATACGCAGTATTTT
CDR3 protein: CATSGVASTDTQYF

D gene: TRBD1
V gene: TRBV2
clone size: -
J gene: TRBJ2-5
CDR3 DNA: TGTGCCAGCAGCGCTGACAGGGGGCGGGAGACCCAGTACTTC
CDR3 protein: CASSADRGRETQYF

D gene: TRBD1
V gene: TRBV9
clone size: -
J gene: TRBJ2-7
CDR3 DNA: TGTGCCAGCAGCTTTGAAACCGGGACAGGGGCAAATTACGAGCAGTACTTC
CDR3 protein: CASSFETGTGANYEQYF

D gene: TRBD2
V gene: TRBV5-3
clone size: -
J gene: TRBJ2-1
CDR3 DNA: TGTGCCAGAAGCTCCCACCTGACTTCCACTAGCGGGGGCCACAATGAGCAGTTCTTC
CDR3 protein: CARSSHLTSTSGGHNEQFF

D gene: -
V gene: TRBV5-1
clone size: few
J gene: TRBJ1-1
CDR3 DNA: TGCGCCAGCAGCTGGTCGGGGGGCGCGAACACTGAAGCTTTCTTT
CDR3 protein: CASSWSGGANTEAFF

D gene: -
V gene: TRBV7-2
clone size: -
J gene: TRBJ2-5
CDR3 DNA: TGTGCCAGCAGCTCCCCACCACTCCCCCAGTACTTC
CDR3 protein: CASSSPPLPQYF

D gene: -
V gene: TRBV7-9
clone size: once
J gene: TRBJ1-1
CDR3 DNA: TGTGCCAGCAGCCCTATGAACACTGAAGCTTTCTTT
CDR3 protein: CASSPMNTEAFF

D gene: TRBD2
V gene: TRBV3-1/TRBV3-2
clone size: -
J gene: TRBJ2-5
CDR3 DNA: TGTGCCAGCAGCCAAGATTATCCGGGAGGGCCGGGAGAGACCCAGTACTTC
CDR3 protein: CASSQDYPGGPGETQYF

D gene: TRBD1
V gene: TRBV19
clone size: -
J gene: TRBJ1-5
CDR3 DNA: TGTGCCAGTAGTAAAGGGGGCGCGGGGCAGCCCCAGCATTTT
CDR3 protein: CASSKGGAGQPQHF

D gene: -
V gene: TRBV15
clone size: once
J gene: TRBJ1-2
CDR3 DNA: TGTGCCACCAGCAGAGGGGAGGGGCGCAGCTATGGCTACACCTTC
CDR3 protein: CATSRGEGRSYGYTF

D gene: -
V gene: TRBV6-4
clone size: -
J gene: TRBJ1-6
CDR3 DNA: TGTGCCAGCAGTTTAAGGACAGCTACACCCCTCCACTTT
CDR3 protein: CASSLRTATPLHF

D gene: TRBD2
V gene: TRBV6-2/TRBV6-3
clone size: once
J gene: TRBJ2-5
CDR3 DNA: TGTGCCAGCAGTTTGGCTAGCGGGAGGGCCCTGGAGACCCAGTACTTC
CDR3 protein: CASSLASGRALETQYF

D gene: TRBD2
V gene: TRBV27
clone size: -
J gene: TRBJ2-1
CDR3 DNA: TGTGCCAGCAGTAAGGGACTAGCAATGAATGAGCAGTTCTTC
CDR3 protein: CASSKGLAMNEQFF

D gene: TRBD1
V gene: TRBV7-3
clone size: -
J gene: TRBJ1-1
CDR3 DNA: TGTGCCAGCAGCCTCCTTTCCCTCGACAGGGAATGGTTCAGAAGAAACACTGAAGCTTTCTTT
CDR3 protein: CASSLLSLDREWFRRNTEAFF

D gene: -
V gene: TRBV19
clone size: -
J gene: TRBJ1-5
CDR3 DNA: TGTGCCATCTCACCGAGGGGCCAGGGAAGCAATCAGCCCCAGCATTTT
CDR3 protein: CAISPRGQGSNQPQHF

D gene: -
V gene: TRBV19
clone size: -
J gene: TRBJ2-7
CDR3 DNA: TGTGCCAGTACCCCCGGGATTAGCTCCTACGAGCAGTACTTC
CDR3 protein: CASTPGISSYEQYF

D gene: TRBD2
V gene: TRBV7-3
clone size: -
J gene: TRBJ2-3
CDR3 DNA: TGTGCCAGCAGCGCCCGACTAGCGGGAGTATATAGCACAGATACGCAGTATTTT
CDR3 protein: CASSARLAGVYSTDTQYF

D gene: TRBD1
V gene: TRBV14
clone size: -
J gene: TRBJ2-1
CDR3 DNA: TGTGCCAGCAGCCGACGGCCGGGACAGGGACAAAATGAGCAGTTCTTC
CDR3 protein: CASSRRPGQGQNEQFF

D gene: TRBD1
V gene: TRBV6-5
clone size: -
J gene: TRBJ1-1
CDR3 DNA: TGTGCCAGCAGTCAGCGGGGCAGGGGGCGGGCTTTCTTT
CDR3 protein: CASSQRGRGRAFF

D gene: -
V gene: TRBV4-1
clone size: -
J gene: TRBJ1-2
CDR3 DNA: TGCGCCAGCAGCCCGCTGCCCAGCGAATATGGCTACACCTTC
CDR3 protein: CASSPLPSEYGYTF

D gene: -
V gene: TRBV20-1
clone size: -
J gene: TRBJ2-1
CDR3 DNA: TGCAGTGCAGCCCAGGATGAGCAGTTCTTC
CDR3 protein: CSAAQDEQFF

D gene: TRBD2
V gene: TRBV6-2/TRBV6-3
clone size: -
J gene: TRBJ2-1
CDR3 DNA: TGTGCCAGCAGGCCTAGCGGGACTCCTCTCACGGAGCAGTTCTTC
CDR3 protein: CASRPSGTPLTEQFF

D gene: TRBD2
V gene: TRBV4-1
clone size: -
J gene: TRBJ2-7
CDR3 DNA: TGCGCCAGCAGCCAAGTTTTAACTAGCGTGACCTACGAGCAGTACTTC
CDR3 protein: CASSQVLTSVTYEQYF

D gene: -
V gene: TRBV6-5
clone size: -
J gene: TRBJ2-3
CDR3 DNA: TGTGCCAGCAGTTACTCTCCTGCCCCAAATACGCAGTATTTT
CDR3 protein: CASSYSPAPNTQYF

D gene: -
V gene: TRBV18
clone size: -
J gene: TRBJ2-7
CDR3 DNA: TGTGCCAGCTCACCAATCAGGGAGAGCTCCTACGAGCAGTACTTC
CDR3 protein: CASSPIRESSYEQYF

D gene: -
V gene: TRBV3-1/TRBV3-2
clone size: -
J gene: TRBJ2-7
CDR3 DNA: TGTGCCAGCAGCCAATGGAGCCAGACCTACGAGCAGTACTTC
CDR3 protein: CASSQWSQTYEQYF

D gene: -
V gene: TRBV29-1
clone size: -
J gene: TRBJ2-1
CDR3 DNA: TGCAGCGGGAGACCGGGACGGCAAGACAATGAGCAGTTCTTC
CDR3 protein: CSGRPGRQDNEQFF

D gene: -
V gene: TRBV6-5
clone size: -
J gene: TRBJ1-6
CDR3 DNA: TGTGCCAGCCACGCCGGGAGGTATAATTCACCCCTCCACTTT
CDR3 protein: CASHAGRYNSPLHF

D gene: -
V gene: TRBV15
clone size: -
J gene: TRBJ2-3
CDR3 DNA: TGTGCCACCACCTCACAAAGTAGGCCCACAGATACGCAGTATTTT
CDR3 protein: CATTSQSRPTDTQYF